These 12 T cell receptor beta chains were sequenced from one sample in a study of shared clonotypes between healthy human individuals. Produced via immunoSEQ multiplex PCR; TCRdb's table is partial and in-frame only. The data hold a few million clones, with more than 90% observed a single time. Material for sequencing was naive CD4+ T cells sorted from blood. The subset is: CD45RA+ positively selected. All receptors come from a man aged 18 to 29 in good health.

This clone was found a few times. Other DNA sequences in the sample encode the same CDR3. This sequence joins TRBV6-5 and TRBJ1-1; D gene ambiguous. The germline gives CDR1 MNHEY, CDR2 SVGAGI. The V end was cut by 6 bases, the J end by 1 base, with 6 bases between. The CDR3 loop spans 12 amino acids. The CDR3 DNA follows: TGTGCCAGCAGCTACGCGAACACTGAAGCTTTCTTT. It specifies CASSYANTEAFF.

As regards this clone: Other DNA sequences from this sample encode an identical CDR3 as well. This chain links TRBV5-4 with TRBJ1-3; D remains ambiguous. Trimming cost V 2 bases and J 4 bases, with 10 bases left between them. The CDR3 totals 14 residues. The germline gives CDR1 SGHNT, CDR2 YYREEE (reference sequence). The DNA for the CDR3 is TGTGCCAGCAGCTTACCCGGCTCCGGAAACACCATATATTTT. Amino acid sequence: CASSLPGSGNTIYF.

The J gene is TRBJ1-1, the V gene TRBV10-3; D not resolved. Between the trimmed V and J ends, which lost 3 bases and 5 bases, there was a span of 7 bases. The germline CDR1 and CDR2 sequences are ENHRY and SYGVKD. The CDR3 length is 12 residues. CDR3 region: CAISDVGTEAFF. DNA of the CDR3: TGTGCCATCAGTGATGTAGGTACTGAAGCTTTCTTT.

The CDR3 is CASSYATGRDSPLHF. The CDR3 DNA is TGTGCCAGCAGTTACGCTACAGGGAGGGATTCACCCCTCCACTTT. The V gene is TRBV6-6, the J gene TRBJ1-6; tentatively, D is TRBD1 (6 bases). This CDR3 contains 15 residues. The V and J ends lost 2 bases and 8 bases respectively, with 13 bases between them. Germline V gene data show CDR1 as MNHNY and CDR2 as SVGAGI (reference sequence).

This clone has only a few counts. The V and J genes are TRBV2 and TRBJ1-2; the D is unclear. The CDR3 runs to 15 residues. Germline assignment: CDR1 SNHLY and CDR2 FYNNEI. The germline V and J ends were trimmed by 4 bases and 0 bases, with 12 bases remaining between them. The CDR3 loop reads CASSGRWKANYGYTF. In DNA, the CDR3 is TGTGCCAGCAGTGGGCGGTGGAAAGCTAACTATGGCTACACCTTC.

This clone was picked up one time. This chain connects TRBV27 to TRBJ2-7, with 7 bases fitting TRBD1. J gave up 0 bases and V 6 bases, and 5 bases lay outside the gene matches. Germline V gene data show CDR1 as MNHEY and CDR2 as SMNVEV (reference sequence). CDR3 length: 14 residues. CDR3 DNA sequence: TGTGCCAGCAGACAGCGACAGGGCTCCTACGAGCAGTACTTC. Its protein product is CASRQRQGSYEQYF.

The CDR3 DNA reads as TGCGCCAGCAGCCAAACCGGGACTAGCGGGAGGCCTACTAACGCCTACGAGCAGTACTTC. This codes for CASSQTGTSGRPTNAYEQYF. The chain recombines TRBV4-1 with TRBJ2-7; 15 positions agree with TRBD2. The ends lost 2 bases at V and 2 bases at J; junction bases unmatched: 13. Germline CDR1 reads MGHRA; CDR2 reads YSYEKL. There are 20 residues in the CDR3.

The CDR3 region is CASSPPGLTVDTQYF. DNA of the CDR3: TGTGCCAGCAGCCCTCCGGGGCTAACAGTGGATACGCAGTATTTT. The chain uses TRBV14 and TRBJ2-3; D may match TRBD1 or TRBD2 (5 bases each). The CDR3 covers 15 residues. Germline loops: CDR1 SGHDN, CDR2 FVKESK. Between the trimmed V and J ends, which lost 4 bases and 6 bases, there was a span of 17 bases.

The genes are TRBV9 and TRBJ2-1, with D possibly matching TRBD1 (7 bases). The V and J ends lost 3 bases and 10 bases respectively, with 17 bases between them. The CDR3 runs to 14 residues. Germline CDR1 reads SGDLS; CDR2 reads YYNGEE. The CDR3 DNA sequence: TGTGCCAGCAGCGCCGAGGAGGGGGCACGGGAGCAGTTCTTC. Its translation is CASSAEEGAREQFF.

The chain joins TRBV30 to TRBJ1-5; D perhaps matches TRBD1 (5 bases). Trimming pared 2 bases from V and 5 bases from J, leaving 10 bases between. This CDR3 comprises 13 residues. Germline V gene lookup returns CDR1 GTSNPN and CDR2 SVGIG (reference sequence). CDR3 in amino acids: CAWSRAGYQPQHF. In DNA form, the CDR3 reads TGTGCCTGGAGTAGGGCAGGGTATCAGCCCCAGCATTTT. Combining the CDR3 with reference TRBV30 and TRBJ1-5 gives the whole variable domain SQTIHQWPATLVQPVGSPLSLECTVEGTSNPNLYWYRQAAGRGLQLLFYSVGIGQISSEVPQNLSASRPQDRQFILSSKKLLLSDSGFYLCAWSRAGYQPQHFGDGTRLSIL.

V gene TRBV2 combines with J gene TRBJ1-1; D gene unclear. The CDR3 is 13 residues long. Germline V CDR1 and CDR2: SNHLY, FYNNEI. Deletions cut 6 bases from V and 6 bases from J, with 14 bases between. The chain's CDR3 is CASSPSGPAEAFF. The CDR3 bases are TGTGCCAGCAGCCCCTCCGGGCCCGCTGAAGCTTTCTTT.

The V gene is TRBV4-1, the J gene TRBJ1-6; TRBD1 matches at 7 bases. Per the germline V gene, CDR1 is MGHRA and CDR2 is YSYEKL. This CDR3 is 15 amino acids long. V lost 0 bases to trimming and J lost 10 bases; unmatched junction nucleotides: 6. CDR3 in DNA: TGCGCCAGCAGCCAAGAGACAGGGTTGAGATCACCCCTCCACTTT. Residues: CASSQETGLRSPLHF.